This T cell receptor beta chain was profiled in a study of T and B cells in COVID-19 patients (dated by TCRdb to about 2020). Concerning the study at large: Using TRB and IGH repertoire sequencing of peripheral blood, the study characterized adaptive immunity in COVID-19 patients who had active infection or had recovered. Comorbidities linked to unfavorable COVID-19 outcome were present in about 90% of the 20 patients in the active-infection cohort. A recovered cohort comprised some 18 patients contributing about 22 samples, mostly after mild to moderate COVID-19 managed as outpatients. A couple of patients were included in both the recovered and active cohorts because samples were available from active disease and after recovery. Patients in the recovered cohort had a median age of around 30 years, compared with more than 60 years for patients in the active-infection cohort. As many as 9 follow-up blood samples were taken per patient, and some of the samples covered different disease stages within the same individual. Critical illness requiring mechanical ventilation or ECMO was present in most of the roughly 20 patients in the active-infection cohort. For the repertoire analyses, the comparison was an age-matched reference group of roughly 39 healthy donors who were negative for COVID-19 antibodies. The repository of TCR and BCR sequences included 60 to 75 time points from 35 to 45 patients, and more than 8 million TCR sequences were analysed. Here is what the overall study found, with its caveats: Specific T cell subsets (CD4+/Treg/CD8+) and sorted SARS-CoV-2-responsive or tetramer+ T cells had not yet been sequenced, and these experiments were ongoing. Few blood samples were available from mildly ill patients while symptoms were present or from severe cases at early time points. The reported TCR clusters were said to need prospective validation before any clinical use. Patients with COVID-19 were reported to show strongly skewed TRBV/TRBJ gene usage. TRB repertoires were found to be highly clonal in active COVID-19, whereas diversity and richness at recovery were found to rise above healthy donor levels. The cohort was considered too small to assess HLA contributions to COVID-19 susceptibility or severity. A total of 2,000 to 2,500 exclusive TCR clusters, including 31 low-pGen clusters, were found in the recovered cohort.

This clonotype was detected ten times or more. The target of this receptor is not known. No quality values exist for individual bases; no much larger clone is one base distant. Genomic DNA extracted from blood was used in amounts of about 250-550 ng for amplification of TRB repertoires. TCRdb records Illumina MiSeq as the sequencer. TRB rearrangements were amplified by multiplex PCR with BIOMED2 TRB-A/B primer pools. Two consecutive PCRs added Illumina-compatible adapters and 7-nucleotide sample barcodes to the amplicons. All library PCRs used Phusion HS II polymerase. The amplicons were purified from gel with the NucleoSpin Gel and PCR Clean-up kit, measured on Qubit, and combined at 4 nM. Amplicon pool quality was checked on an Agilent 2100 Bioanalyzer before Illumina next-generation sequencing. On the study's bioinformatics: TRB rearrangements were annotated with MiXCR 3.0.8 using the default MiXCR reference library. Non-productive reads and sequences with fewer than 2 reads were excluded, and each unique CDR3 nucleotide sequence counted as one clone. Clonality, diversity, richness and V-J gene usage were computed in R 3.5.1. GLIPH2 was used to cluster TCRs by CDR3 similarity, and OLGA was used to calculate generation probabilities. GLIPH2 clusters were kept only when the clusters contained at least four unique TCR clonotypes present in at least three individuals. The public sequencing data were trimmed at Q25 with fastp and processed into clonotypes with MiXCR by TCRdb, which kept only in-frame beta chains. All rows with the same CDR3 protein become a single entry with the most common DNA and genes. Here the V and J calls rest on TCRdb's processing, not on the authors' analysis. The sample data list under 7,000 distinct CDR3 sequences, and 25% to 30% of these were observed just once. Around 20% of the sample is held by the ten biggest clonotypes.

Sequencing was carried out using blood. The sequence derives from a human donor with active COVID-19.

The DNA sequence is TGTGCCAGCAGCTTAGACAGTACTAATGAAAAACTGTTTTTT. This translates into CASSLDSTNEKLFF. The V gene is TRBV7-9 and the J gene is TRBJ1-4, with the D gene uncertain. The CDR3 measures 14 amino acids from cysteine to phenylalanine. The retained sequence is limited to the CDR3, 42 bases, with the frame set at the first base. The V and J ends are trimmed by 1 base and 2 bases, leaving 5 bases between them. CDR1 and CDR2, per the germline V gene (reference sequence), are SEHNR and FQNEAQ.